The 9 T cell receptor beta chains reported below all come from one sample, sequenced in a study of sequential checkpoint blockade in melanoma. Treatment specified: randomized to nivolumab then ipilimumab (arm A) or the reverse (arm B). Some clones are missing from TCRdb's copy, which holds only in-frame ones; the method was immunoSEQ multiplex PCR. The top ten hold 8% of the sample, which has about 1,600 clones, roughly 24% seen once. The input for sequencing was tumor tissue (inferred from file names), taken from a patient given nivolumab and ipilimumab in sequence. Source of these receptors: a human donor with melanoma.

This clone is medium-sized. V usage is TRBV11-3 and J usage is TRBJ1-3, with TRBD1 as a possible D gene (6 bases). V lost 4 bases, J lost 5 bases, and 30 bases lay in between. CDR3 length: 20 amino acids. Germline assignment: CDR1 SGHNT and CDR2 YENEEA. The CDR3 spells CASSSSKAGWTDSERNTIYF. The CDR3 bases are TGTGCCAGCAGCTCGTCTAAAGCCGGATGGACAGACTCAGAGAGAAACACCATATATTTT.

The V and J genes are TRBV6-8 and TRBJ1-5; D not certain. The V end lost 5 bases, the J end lost 2 bases, and 10 bases lay between the germline ends. From germline, CDR1 is MNHGY and CDR2 SAAAGT. There are 14 residues in the CDR3. The DNA for the CDR3 is TGTGCCAGCAGTGGGGAAATTGGCAATCAGCCCCAGCATTTT. This codes for CASSGEIGNQPQHF.

This clone is categorized as medium-sized. The genes are TRBV9 and TRBJ2-5; TRBD1 might be the D (6 bases). Germline V lookup: CDR1 SGDLS, CDR2 YYNGEE. Trimming took 1 base from V and 0 from J, leaving 7 bases between them. The CDR3 runs to 14 residues. This CDR3 reads CASSVQGYQETQYF. The CDR3 nucleotides are TGTGCCAGCAGCGTACAGGGGTACCAAGAGACCCAGTACTTC.

There are a few counts of this clone. The chain combines TRBV6-8 with TRBJ1-2; D not certain. Germline V gives CDR1 MNHGY, CDR2 SAAAGT. The CDR3 extends over 15 amino acids. V gave up 3 bases and J gave up 6 bases, with 17 bases separating them. The CDR3 bases are TGTGCCAGCAGTTATCCCACAGTTCGAGGTGATGGCTACACCTTC. This codes for CASSYPTVRGDGYTF.

This clone is labeled medium-sized. V is TRBV7-1 and J is TRBJ2-5, with 8 bases identical to TRBD1. TRBV7-1 is an open reading frame whose function is uncertain. The CDR3 runs to 15 residues. The V gene end was trimmed by 3 bases and the J gene end by 3 bases; junction bases not matched to a gene: 6. The CDR3 sequence: CASSSHGQGKETQYF. CDR3 bases: TGTGCCAGCAGCTCCCACGGACAGGGTAAAGAGACCCAGTACTTC.

This clone has just a few counts. The chain uses TRBV12-5 and TRBJ2-5; D possibly corresponds to TRBD2 (5 bases). This CDR3 region has 13 residues. Germline loops: CDR1 LGHNT, CDR2 FRNRAP. CDR3 region: CASNLGGRETQYF. The CDR3 DNA reads TGTGCCAGCAACCTAGGAGGACGGGAGACCCAGTACTTC.

V usage is TRBV11-3 and J usage is TRBJ2-5; D may be TRBD2 (5 bases). The CDR3 spans 17 residues. CDR1 is SGHNT and CDR2 is YENEEA in the germline V gene. Trimming took 4 bases from V and 4 from J, leaving 22 bases between them. The chain's CDR3 is CASSSLKRTDEGETQYF. The CDR3 region has the DNA TGTGCCAGCAGCTCCTTGAAACGGACGGACGAGGGAGAGACCCAGTACTTC.

The chain carries TRBV6-8 and TRBJ2-7; TRBD1 aligns across 9 bases. CDR3 length: 14 amino acids. The V gene's germline CDR1 is MNHGY and CDR2 SAAAGT. V lost 5 bases and J lost 4; bases outside the gene matches: 6. The CDR3 region is CASSVATGGYEQYF. For the CDR3, the DNA is TGTGCCAGCAGTGTAGCGACAGGGGGGTACGAGCAGTACTTC.

The chain uses TRBV6-8 and TRBJ2-7; maybe TRBD2 (6 bases). CDR3 length: 16 amino acids. V was cut by 8 bases and J by 2 bases, with 22 bases left in between. Germline V gives CDR1 MNHGY, CDR2 SAAAGT. CDR3 region: CASFSYGGGRAYEQYF. The CDR3 coding sequence is TGTGCCAGCTTCTCTTACGGGGGAGGAAGGGCCTACGAGCAGTACTTC.